This T cell receptor (beta chain) was obtained from a study of shared clonotypes between healthy human individuals. Repertoires were generated with immunoSEQ multiplex PCR, while TCRdb's copy carries only in-frame clones and drops some. The sample records roughly 480,000 clones, around three quarters being singletons. J was trimmed by 3 bases and V by 3 bases; bases with no gene match: 7. The V gene's germline CDR1 is GTSNPN and CDR2 SVGIG (reference sequence). The CDR3 is 14 amino acids. The sample consisted of PBMCs. The chain couples TRBV30 to TRBJ2-7; 8 nucleotides match TRBD2. This TCR was recovered from a middle-aged woman in good health. Some clones in this sample may be carry-over from other donors' samples. Here the CDR3 reads CAWRVLGRGYEQYF. The CDR3 DNA sequence: TGTGCCTGGAGGGTACTCGGGAGGGGCTACGAGCAGTACTTC.